Each of the 8 T cell receptor beta chains below was sequenced from the same sample in a study of blood T cell repertoires in COVID-19 (TCRdb year 2020). The library was made by the immunoSEQ multiplex PCR assay. This is the immuneACCESS table as TCRdb keeps it, with only in-frame sequences that have V and J called. A part of the clones is gone; compared with another copy, unresolved V genes explain less than half, and the rest is unexplained. The sample has roughly 320,000 clones on record, roughly 85% of them singletons. The ten top clones hold approximately 7.6% of the sample. Material for sequencing was peripheral blood. These receptor sequences come from a human donor in a cohort sampled during active COVID-19.

V and J are TRBV12-5 and TRBJ2-3, with 7 bases that match TRBD1. This CDR3 region has 14 residues. Germline CDR1 and CDR2: LGHNT and FRNRAP. The V and J ends lost 5 bases and 2 bases, in that order; junction bases with no gene match: 4. The CDR3 spells CASGPGGFTDTQYF. The CDR3, as DNA: TGTGCTAGTGGTCCAGGGGGATTCACAGATACGCAGTATTTT.

This chain joins TRBV6-5 and TRBJ2-7; D possibly corresponds to TRBD1 (5 bases). This CDR3 comprises 11 residues. Germline-derived CDR1 and CDR2 are MNHEY and SVGAGI. V lost 7 bases and J 5 bases, leaving 9 bases between the germline ends. CDR3 sequence: CASIRGHEQYF. In DNA, the CDR3 is TGTGCCAGCATAAGGGGTCACGAGCAGTACTTC.

This clone was counted between two and nine times. The genes are TRBV6-5 and TRBJ2-1, with D possibly being TRBD1 (5 bases). CDR1 and CDR2 from the germline V gene are MNHEY and SVGAGI. The germline V and J ends were trimmed by 8 bases and 1 base, with 9 bases remaining between them. The length of the CDR3 is 13 residues. The chain's CDR3 is CASGRGSYNEQFF. The CDR3 region has the DNA TGTGCCAGCGGTAGGGGTTCCTACAATGAGCAGTTCTTC.

The J gene is TRBJ2-7, the V gene TRBV5-1; possible D gene TRBD2, 7 bases. The CDR3 consists of 14 residues. V lost 5 bases and J lost 6, with 18 bases in between. Germline CDR1 is SGHRS and CDR2 is YFSETQ. The CDR3, as DNA: TGCGCCAGCAGGGGGATGCGGGGGCGTGGCGAGCAGTACTTC. This gives the protein CASRGMRGRGEQYF.

V is TRBV20-1 and J is TRBJ1-5; a possible D gene is TRBD1 (6 bases). The V gene lost 3 bases and the J gene lost 4 bases, with 10 bases spanning the gap. Germline CDR1 is DFQATT and CDR2 is SNEGSKA (reference sequence). The CDR3 covers 13 residues. The DNA of the CDR3 is TGCAGTGCTAGTGCAAGGGGGAATCAGCCCCAGCATTTT. It is translated as CSASARGNQPQHF.

The rearrangement uses TRBV6-5 and TRBJ1-3; a weak D match, TRBD1 (5 bases). Germline V gives CDR1 MNHEY, CDR2 SVGAGI. The V gene lost 8 bases and the J gene lost 0 bases, with 14 bases spanning the gap. This CDR3 has 15 residues. CDR3 sequence: CASGQPPASGNTIYF. CDR3 coding DNA: TGTGCCAGCGGACAACCCCCTGCCTCTGGAAACACCATATATTTT.

The chain couples TRBV6-5 to TRBJ1-2; weak D call: TRBD1 (6 bases). Trimming cost V 5 bases and J 7 bases, with 17 bases left between them. This CDR3 contains 14 residues. CDR1 MNHEY and CDR2 SVGAGI come from the germline V gene. The CDR3 spells CASSTGTPMGGYTF. DNA for the CDR3: TGTGCCAGCAGTACCGGGACACCTATGGGTGGCTACACCTTC.

J is TRBJ2-2 and V is TRBV2; 9 positions agree with TRBD1. Looked up from germline, CDR1 is SNHLY and CDR2 is FYNNEI. CDR3 length: 14 residues. J lost 1 base, V lost 7 bases, and 1 base had no gene match. CDR3 region: CASKDRGNTGELFF. The CDR3 coding sequence is TGTGCCAGCAAGGACAGGGGGAACACCGGGGAGCTGTTTTTT.